This T cell receptor (beta chain) was recorded in a study of blood T cells in healthy people across ages. General observations from the study: From one million sequenced T cells, diversity estimates were lower bounds.

Alongside a J-beta primer mix, a sample-barcoded 5' primer served in a second PCR lasting roughly 7 to 12 cycles. TCRdb re-analysed the 5' RACE reads in MiXCR, keeping a single row per CDR3 protein. The data hold 650,000 to 800,000 distinct CDR3 sequences, with 52% observed a single time. From germline, CDR1 is MGHDK and CDR2 SYGVNS. This CDR3 comprises 14 residues. Trimming pared 6 bases from V and 13 bases from J, leaving 22 bases between. Note on this clonotype: Its antigen is unidentified.

Sample: blood. The clonotype was recovered from a woman older than 75 in good health. The V call is TRBV25-1, the J call TRBJ2-4; D may be TRBD2 (6 bases). DNA of the CDR3: TGTGCCAGCAGCGACCCCGGACCCCGACGGGAGCAGTACTTC. Translated, it gives CASSDPGPRREQYF.